The clone carrying this T cell receptor (beta chain) has a single count. No antigen is known for it. A read error may be the cause here, since a much bigger clone is one base away. This sample was taken from a study of T-cell reconstitution after alpha-beta-depleted transplantation in children. Study-wide results and limits: At day 60, the high TCRbeta diversity found in some patients originated from recipient T cells and thymic progenitors that had survived. T-cell numbers and diversity, one year after transplant, stemmed largely from T cells that were newly produced. As was reported, about two months after transplant, alpha-beta T cells came from several hundred expanded graft clones.

Researchers prepared the TCRbeta library using unique molecular identifiers, the study reports. TCRdb itself ran the PCR reads through MiXCR, one entry per CDR3 protein. The sample includes thousands of distinct CDR3 sequences, over 9.5% of them seen just once. The clonotype was recovered from a patient aged 2-10 years who had a stem cell transplant for inherited bone marrow failure, so the T cells may come from the graft donor. Sequenced material: PBMCs, mostly from graft donor cells, taken 60 days after TCRalphabeta/CD19-depleted stem cell transplant.

For the CDR3, the DNA is TGCGCCAGCAGCCAAGACGGTAAGCGGGCGTCTGAGACCCAGTACTTC. Its translation: CASSQDGKRASETQYF. This chain connects TRBV4-1 to TRBJ2-5; D is perhaps TRBD2 (6 bases). V lost 0 bases and J 5 bases, leaving 16 bases between the germline ends. This CDR3 has 16 amino acids. Germline assignment: CDR1 MGHRA and CDR2 YSYEKL.